This T cell receptor (beta chain) originates from a study of T cell repertoires in MIS-A myocarditis (dated by TCRdb to 2021 to 2024). TCRbeta CDR3 regions were amplified by the immunoSEQ bias-controlled multiplex PCR and were subjected to high-throughput sequencing. Processing in the source paper ran as follows. CDR3 sequences were collapsed and filtered with the immunoSEQ vendor pipeline, and the abundance and frequency of each unique TCRbeta CDR3 were thereby quantified. Dominant CDR3 amino acid sequences were clustered with SARS-CoV-2-specific ImmuneCODE TCRbeta sequences by CD-HIT at a 90% global sequence identity threshold. Clones with frequencies of 0.1 to 1 were classed as hyperexpanded, and 0.01 to 0.1 as large. CDR3 amino acid sequences and V and J gene assignments of dominant clones were confirmed with MiXCR. The R stringdist package was used to compute Levenshtein distances between the patient clonotypes and the ImmuneCODE hits. The source is immuneACCESS, and TCRdb retained only in-frame sequences with V and J called. Part of the clones is not carried over; for the studies checked, unresolved V genes explain less than half of this, and the remainder is unexplained. V and J calls plus clone size are reproduced from that table; the DNA served to infer D and trimming. The sample table holds about 5,800 clones, of which 78% were seen once. The top ten clones comprise under 70% of the sample.

A note on this clone: Its cognate antigen has yet to be identified. Per-nucleotide qualities are absent, and no much larger clonotype sits a single base away.

The QIAamp DNA FFPE kit was used to extract genomic DNA from formalin-fixed paraffin-embedded autopsy tissue. The CDR3 numbers 15 residues from cysteine through phenylalanine. The read is trimmed to its CDR3 DNA, 45 bases read in frame from base 1. According to the germline V gene (reference sequence), CDR1 reads PRHDT and CDR2 reads FYEKMQ. Deletion took 2 bases off V and 6 bases off J, with a span of 16 bases between the germline ends. Sequenced input: interventricular septum heart tissue obtained at autopsy. In light of the paper, this sample's cell subset or site label describes: cardiac tissue sample (left or right ventricle, interventricular septum, or pericardium). Rearrangement joined TRBV13 to TRBJ1-2; a weak D assignment points to TRBD1 (6 bases agree). The sequence came from a man aged 18 to 29 with fulminant myocarditis from multisystem inflammatory syndrome in adults (MIS-A) after COVID-19. At the DNA level, the sequence is TGTGCCAGCAGCTTAAACCTGCGACAGGCCGATGGCTACACCTTC. It is translated as CASSLNLRQADGYTF.